Detailed here is one T cell receptor beta chain. The V end lost 6 bases, the J end lost 5 bases, and 17 bases lay between the germline ends. This CDR3 region has 14 residues. Germline loops: CDR1 SQVTM, CDR2 ANQGSEA. Produced via immunoSEQ multiplex PCR; TCRdb's table is partial and in-frame only. This sample yields roughly 64,000 clones, of which 65% to 90% are seen a single time; 1.2% belongs to the top ten. These data are taken from a study of blood T cell repertoires in COVID-19. Study-level information: From T cells, B-cell-depleted T cells, or PBMCs came the material, which was cDNA or gDNA.

The source of this sequence is a man between 40 and 49 years old with acute or convalescent COVID-19. The J gene is TRBJ1-5, the V gene TRBV29-1; perhaps TRBD1 as D (6 bases). The sample taken for sequencing was peripheral blood. Written as DNA, the CDR3 is TGCAGCGTCCGAGTCGGGACATGGGATCAGCCCCAGCATTTT. As protein: CSVRVGTWDQPQHF.